These T cell receptor beta chains were read from a single sample in a study of blood T cell repertoires in COVID-19. Method: immunoSEQ multiplex PCR; TCRdb's copy keeps in-frame clones and lacks some. The sample includes over 85,000 clones, 91% of them seen just once. Sequenced material: peripheral blood. The receptors were sampled from a human donor with active COVID-19. The donor label of this sample is uncertain. Both conserved end residues are part of each CDR3. D genes are given only for firm matches. The size field is filled for only some rows; it gives once, few, many or a size class.

d_gene: TRBD2; v_gene: TRBV6-4; abundance: -; j_gene: TRBJ2-3; CDR3nt: TGTGCCAGCAGTGACTCGAGTGGGAGGGCAGATACGCAGTATTTT; CDR3aa: CASSDSSGRADTQYF
d_gene: TRBD2; v_gene: TRBV19; abundance: -; j_gene: TRBJ2-5; CDR3nt: TGTGCCAGTAGTTCCGAGACTAGCGGGGGCCAAGAGACCCAGTACTTC; CDR3aa: CASSSETSGGQETQYF
d_gene: TRBD2; v_gene: TRBV2; abundance: few; j_gene: TRBJ2-5; CDR3nt: TGTGCCAGCAAGGCTAGCGGGGGGGTGGAGACCCAGTACTTC; CDR3aa: CASKASGGVETQYF
d_gene: TRBD2; v_gene: TRBV2; abundance: once; j_gene: TRBJ2-2; CDR3nt: TGTGCCAGCAGTGGCTATAGCGGGGGCACCGGGGAGCTGTTTTTT; CDR3aa: CASSGYSGGTGELFF
d_gene: -; v_gene: TRBV5-6; abundance: once; j_gene: TRBJ1-2; CDR3nt: TGTGCCAGCTACCGAAGGGGGATCTACTATGGCTACACCTTC; CDR3aa: CASYRRGIYYGYTF
d_gene: -; v_gene: TRBV23-1; abundance: -; j_gene: TRBJ2-5; CDR3nt: TGCGCCAGCAGTCAAATTGTGGGCTCGAAGACCCAGTACTTC; CDR3aa: CASSQIVGSKTQYF
d_gene: -; v_gene: TRBV6-1; abundance: -; j_gene: TRBJ2-5; CDR3nt: TGTGCCAGCAGTTTCGGCGGCTCTCAAGAGACCCAGTACTTC; CDR3aa: CASSFGGSQETQYF
d_gene: -; v_gene: TRBV28; abundance: -; j_gene: TRBJ1-2; CDR3nt: TGTGCCAGCAACCCGAGGGGGGGCCCTAACTATGGCTACACCTTC; CDR3aa: CASNPRGGPNYGYTF
d_gene: -; v_gene: TRBV20-1; abundance: -; j_gene: TRBJ2-7; CDR3nt: TGCAGTGCTAGAGGCGCCTCCGAGCAGTACTTC; CDR3aa: CSARGASEQYF
d_gene: TRBD2; v_gene: TRBV27; abundance: -; j_gene: TRBJ2-1; CDR3nt: TGTGCCAGCAGTTTCCAGCGGGGGGGAATTGAGCAGTTCTTC; CDR3aa: CASSFQRGGIEQFF
d_gene: TRBD1; v_gene: TRBV12-5; abundance: -; j_gene: TRBJ2-3; CDR3nt: TGTGCTAGTGGTTTGGACCGGGACAGTTTCACAGATACGCAGTATTTT; CDR3aa: CASGLDRDSFTDTQYF
d_gene: -; v_gene: TRBV11-2; abundance: -; j_gene: TRBJ1-5; CDR3nt: TGTGCCAGCAGCTTAGACGGGGGGGATCAGCCCCAGCATTTT; CDR3aa: CASSLDGGDQPQHF
d_gene: -; v_gene: TRBV3-1/TRBV3-2; abundance: -; j_gene: TRBJ1-5; CDR3nt: TGTGCCAGCAGCCAAGGAGGGAGCAATCAGCCCCAGCATTTT; CDR3aa: CASSQGGSNQPQHF
d_gene: -; v_gene: TRBV6-2/TRBV6-3; abundance: -; j_gene: TRBJ1-2; CDR3nt: TGTGCCAGCAGTTACTCGACTGTTAACTATGGCTACACCTTC; CDR3aa: CASSYSTVNYGYTF
d_gene: TRBD2; v_gene: TRBV5-1; abundance: -; j_gene: TRBJ2-7; CDR3nt: TGCGCCAGCAGTCGGGGGGTTCCGTCCGAGCAGTACTTC; CDR3aa: CASSRGVPSEQYF
d_gene: TRBD1; v_gene: TRBV7-2; abundance: few; j_gene: TRBJ1-2; CDR3nt: TGTGCTGTTTCAACCGGGACAGCCTCCTCGGCTAACTATGGCTACACCTTC; CDR3aa: CAVSTGTASSANYGYTF
d_gene: -; v_gene: TRBV10-3; abundance: few; j_gene: TRBJ1-1; CDR3nt: TGTGCCATCAGGACCGACAGGTGGGCTTTCTTT; CDR3aa: CAIRTDRWAFF
d_gene: -; v_gene: TRBV18; abundance: -; j_gene: TRBJ1-1; CDR3nt: TGTGCCAGCTCACCGTCGACAGATAAGAACACTGAAGCTTTCTTT; CDR3aa: CASSPSTDKNTEAFF
d_gene: -; v_gene: TRBV2; abundance: -; j_gene: TRBJ2-5; CDR3nt: TGTGCCAGCAGTGAAGGCTGGAGAGAGACCCAGTACTTC; CDR3aa: CASSEGWRETQYF
d_gene: -; v_gene: TRBV7-3; abundance: -; j_gene: TRBJ2-1; CDR3nt: TGTGCCAGCAGCCTAGGGGGGGCCTCCTACAATGAGCAGTTCTTC; CDR3aa: CASSLGGASYNEQFF
d_gene: TRBD1; v_gene: TRBV19; abundance: -; j_gene: TRBJ1-4; CDR3nt: TGTGCCAGTAGTATCTGGGACAGGGAGGATGAAAAACTGTTTTTT; CDR3aa: CASSIWDREDEKLFF
d_gene: -; v_gene: TRBV25-1; abundance: many; j_gene: TRBJ1-6; CDR3nt: TGTGCCAGCTCGGGACTCCAAGGGAATTCACCCCTCCACTTT; CDR3aa: CASSGLQGNSPLHF
d_gene: -; v_gene: TRBV14; abundance: -; j_gene: TRBJ2-2; CDR3nt: TGTGCCATCGATTATCCGCCCAGCGAGAACACCGGGGAGCTGTTTTTT; CDR3aa: CAIDYPPSENTGELFF
d_gene: -; v_gene: TRBV11-1; abundance: -; j_gene: TRBJ2-7; CDR3nt: TGTGCCAGCAGCTCGTCCTACGAGCAGTACTTC; CDR3aa: CASSSSYEQYF
d_gene: TRBD2; v_gene: TRBV9; abundance: -; j_gene: TRBJ2-3; CDR3nt: TGTGCCAGCAACGGACTAGCGGGCGATCTCACAGATACGCAGTATTTT; CDR3aa: CASNGLAGDLTDTQYF
d_gene: -; v_gene: TRBV6-5; abundance: once; j_gene: TRBJ1-5; CDR3nt: TGTGCCAGCAGTTCCTACCGACCAGGGGGCAATCAGCCCCAGCATTTT; CDR3aa: CASSSYRPGGNQPQHF
d_gene: TRBD1; v_gene: TRBV6-5; abundance: -; j_gene: TRBJ1-3; CDR3nt: TGTGCCAGCAGGCGGACAGGGCTAGGGGGAAACACCATATATTTT; CDR3aa: CASRRTGLGGNTIYF
d_gene: TRBD1; v_gene: TRBV6-5; abundance: -; j_gene: TRBJ2-7; CDR3nt: TGTGCCAGCAGGCCAGGGACAGGGGGACCGTACGAGCAGTACTTC; CDR3aa: CASRPGTGGPYEQYF
d_gene: -; v_gene: TRBV3-1/TRBV3-2; abundance: once; j_gene: TRBJ1-2; CDR3nt: TGTGCCAGCAGCCAAGGAGGGTACGGCTACACCTTC; CDR3aa: CASSQGGYGYTF
d_gene: TRBD1; v_gene: TRBV19; abundance: -; j_gene: TRBJ2-7; CDR3nt: TGTGCCAGTAGTTATACAGGGGATTTTGGATACGAGCAGTACTTC; CDR3aa: CASSYTGDFGYEQYF
d_gene: -; v_gene: TRBV6-5; abundance: -; j_gene: TRBJ2-2; CDR3nt: TGTGCCAGCAGCTATCACCGGGACTTTGTTGGGGAGCTGTTTTTT; CDR3aa: CASSYHRDFVGELFF
d_gene: TRBD2; v_gene: TRBV13; abundance: -; j_gene: TRBJ2-1; CDR3nt: TGTGCCAGCAGCTTTGGGAGCGGGGGCAATGAGCAGTTCTTC; CDR3aa: CASSFGSGGNEQFF
d_gene: -; v_gene: TRBV4-2; abundance: once; j_gene: TRBJ2-7; CDR3nt: TGTGCCAGCAGCCAAGGACAGTCGTCGTACGAGCAGTACTTC; CDR3aa: CASSQGQSSYEQYF
d_gene: TRBD1; v_gene: TRBV27; abundance: -; j_gene: TRBJ1-2; CDR3nt: TGTGCCAGCAGTTTATCAGGGGGCTCCTATGGCTACACCTTC; CDR3aa: CASSLSGGSYGYTF
d_gene: -; v_gene: TRBV29-1; abundance: -; j_gene: TRBJ2-6; CDR3nt: TGCAGCGTTGGCGGGGGCGGCGGGGCCAACGTCCTGACTTTC; CDR3aa: CSVGGGGGANVLTF
d_gene: -; v_gene: TRBV19; abundance: -; j_gene: TRBJ2-7; CDR3nt: TGTGCCAGTAGTCCCTCCCAAGACACGGTAGGCTACGAGCAGTACTTC; CDR3aa: CASSPSQDTVGYEQYF
d_gene: TRBD1; v_gene: TRBV11-2; abundance: -; j_gene: TRBJ1-2; CDR3nt: TGTGCCAGCACCAACGAGGAGGGGGCCTATGGCTACACCTTC; CDR3aa: CASTNEEGAYGYTF
d_gene: -; v_gene: TRBV4-1; abundance: -; j_gene: TRBJ1-3; CDR3nt: TGCGCCAGCAGCGCGGGGAGGGACACCATATATTTT; CDR3aa: CASSAGRDTIYF
d_gene: -; v_gene: TRBV10-2; abundance: few; j_gene: TRBJ2-7; CDR3nt: TGCGCCAGCAGCCATTCTCGGGGCTACGAGCAGTACTTC; CDR3aa: CASSHSRGYEQYF
d_gene: TRBD1; v_gene: TRBV6-4; abundance: -; j_gene: TRBJ2-6; CDR3nt: TGTGCCATACCATCCCCGCGGCCGGGACAGTCAAACTCTGGGGCCAACGTCCTGACTTTC; CDR3aa: CAIPSPRPGQSNSGANVLTF
d_gene: -; v_gene: TRBV5-1; abundance: -; j_gene: TRBJ2-1; CDR3nt: TGCGCCAGCAGCGGGGGGATGGGAGGTAGCTACAATGAGCAGTTCTTC; CDR3aa: CASSGGMGGSYNEQFF
d_gene: -; v_gene: TRBV11-3; abundance: -; j_gene: TRBJ2-5; CDR3nt: TGTGCCAGCAGCTTAGGTCAGGAACAAGAGACCCAGTACTTC; CDR3aa: CASSLGQEQETQYF
d_gene: -; v_gene: TRBV29-1; abundance: once; j_gene: TRBJ1-1; CDR3nt: TGCAGCGTTGAAGACGGGGTCAACACTGAAGCTTTCTTT; CDR3aa: CSVEDGVNTEAFF
d_gene: TRBD1; v_gene: TRBV5-1; abundance: -; j_gene: TRBJ2-2; CDR3nt: TGCGCCAGCAGCCCGAGACAGGGAGCCGGGGAGCTGTTTTTT; CDR3aa: CASSPRQGAGELFF
d_gene: -; v_gene: TRBV23-1; abundance: -; j_gene: TRBJ1-5; CDR3nt: TGCGCCAGCAGTCAATCGGAGGGGCCCTATGAATATAGCAATCAGCCCCAGCATTTT; CDR3aa: CASSQSEGPYEYSNQPQHF
d_gene: -; v_gene: TRBV5-4; abundance: -; j_gene: TRBJ1-6; CDR3nt: TGTGCCAGCAGCATGGGGAGGGATTCACCCCTCCACTTT; CDR3aa: CASSMGRDSPLHF
d_gene: TRBD2; v_gene: TRBV10-2; abundance: -; j_gene: TRBJ2-7; CDR3nt: TGCGCCAGCCCCTCGGGGGGAGAGCAGTACTTC; CDR3aa: CASPSGGEQYF
d_gene: -; v_gene: TRBV5-1; abundance: -; j_gene: TRBJ1-2; CDR3nt: TGCGCCAGCAGCTTGGCCCCCGGGTCGGATGGCTACACCTTC; CDR3aa: CASSLAPGSDGYTF
d_gene: -; v_gene: TRBV28; abundance: -; j_gene: TRBJ2-1; CDR3nt: TGTGCCAGCAGTTTGACAGGCCAAGTTCAGCAGTTCTTC; CDR3aa: CASSLTGQVQQFF
d_gene: TRBD1; v_gene: TRBV5-4; abundance: -; j_gene: TRBJ1-1; CDR3nt: TGTGCCAGCAGCCGGGACAGGGACACTGAAGCTTTCTTT; CDR3aa: CASSRDRDTEAFF
d_gene: TRBD1; v_gene: TRBV6-6; abundance: -; j_gene: TRBJ2-1; CDR3nt: TGTGCCAGCAGTTACTTAGGGACAGGGTTCGGCAATGAGCAGTTCTTC; CDR3aa: CASSYLGTGFGNEQFF
d_gene: TRBD2; v_gene: TRBV28; abundance: -; j_gene: TRBJ2-5; CDR3nt: TGTGCCAGCAGTTTTTTTAGCGGGGGAGGGACCCAGTACTTC; CDR3aa: CASSFFSGGGTQYF
d_gene: TRBD1; v_gene: TRBV9; abundance: -; j_gene: TRBJ2-3; CDR3nt: TGTGCCAGCAGCGGGGACAGTTACACAGATACGCAGTATTTT; CDR3aa: CASSGDSYTDTQYF